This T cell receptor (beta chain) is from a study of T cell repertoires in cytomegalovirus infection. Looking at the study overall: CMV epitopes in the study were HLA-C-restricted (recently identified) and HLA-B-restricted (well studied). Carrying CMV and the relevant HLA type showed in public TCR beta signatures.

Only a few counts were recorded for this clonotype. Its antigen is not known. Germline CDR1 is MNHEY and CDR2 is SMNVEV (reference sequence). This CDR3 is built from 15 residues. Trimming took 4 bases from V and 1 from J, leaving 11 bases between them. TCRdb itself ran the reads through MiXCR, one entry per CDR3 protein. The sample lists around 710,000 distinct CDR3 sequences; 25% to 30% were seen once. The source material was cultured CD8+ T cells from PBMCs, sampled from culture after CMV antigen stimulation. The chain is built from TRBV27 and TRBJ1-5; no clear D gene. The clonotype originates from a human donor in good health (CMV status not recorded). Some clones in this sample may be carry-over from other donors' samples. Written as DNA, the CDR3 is TGTGCCAGCAGTTCGAGGTTGGGAAGCAATCAGCCCCAGCATTTT. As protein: CASSSRLGSNQPQHF.